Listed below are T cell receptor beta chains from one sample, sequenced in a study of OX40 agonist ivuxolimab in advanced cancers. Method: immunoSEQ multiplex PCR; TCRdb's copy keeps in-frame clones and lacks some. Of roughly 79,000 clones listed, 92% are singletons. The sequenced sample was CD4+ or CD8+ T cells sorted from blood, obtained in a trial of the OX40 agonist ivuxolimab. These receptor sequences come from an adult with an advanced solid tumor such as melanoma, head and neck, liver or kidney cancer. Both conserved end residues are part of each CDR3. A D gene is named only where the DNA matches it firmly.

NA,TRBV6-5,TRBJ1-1,TGTGCCAGCAGCTCATTATTACAGGGTCGGCGTGGTTTT,CASSSLLQGRRGF
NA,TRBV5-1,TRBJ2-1,TGCGCCAGCAGCTTGCGGGGGTCGTCCTACAATGAGCAGTTCTTC,CASSLRGSSYNEQFF
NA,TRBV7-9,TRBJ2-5,TGTGCCAGCAGCTCCTCCGACCGGGGGCTAGAGACCCAGTACTTC,CASSSSDRGLETQYF
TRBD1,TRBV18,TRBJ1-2,TGTGCCAGCTCACCCCGAGGACAGGGGGGGCCCGCTAACTATGGCTACACCTTC,CASSPRGQGGPANYGYTF
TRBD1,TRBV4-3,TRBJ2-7,TGCGCCAGCAGCCAACTGACAGGGAACTACGAGCAGTACTTC,CASSQLTGNYEQYF
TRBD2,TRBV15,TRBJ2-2,TGTGCCACCAGCAGGGGACTAGCGGAAGCCGGGGAGCTGTTTTTT,CATSRGLAEAGELFF
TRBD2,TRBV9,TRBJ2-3,TGTGCCAGCAGCGTCACCGGGACTAGCGGGGCCGGCACAGATACGCAGTATTTT,CASSVTGTSGAGTDTQYF
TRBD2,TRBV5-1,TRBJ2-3,TGCGCCAGCAGCTTGGGGGTGACTAGCGGGAGAGTAGATACGCAGTATTTT,CASSLGVTSGRVDTQYF
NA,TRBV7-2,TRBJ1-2,TGTGCCAGCAGCTTAGCGACTTCGGCAGCTAACTATGGCTACACCTTC,CASSLATSAANYGYTF
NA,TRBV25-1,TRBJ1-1,TGTGCCAGCAGTGAGACGGGAGGGACTGAAGCTTTCTTT,CASSETGGTEAFF